What follows are 26 T cell receptor beta chains derived from one specimen sequenced in a study of shared clonotypes between healthy human individuals. Assay: immunoSEQ multiplex PCR; the TCRdb copy retains only in-frame clones and omits some. The sample records approximately 500,000 clones, around 80% being singletons. The sequencing input was PBMCs. The receptors originated from a woman in her forties in good health. Some clones in this sample may be carry-over from other donors' samples.

J is TRBJ1-4 and V is TRBV6-1; D gene ambiguous. Per germline, CDR1 MNHNS and CDR2 SASEGT. The V gene lost 3 bases and the J gene lost 8 bases, with 22 bases spanning the gap. This CDR3 contains 17 residues. This chain's CDR3 is CASSDIYPRGGREKLFF. Written as DNA, the CDR3 is TGTGCCAGCAGTGATATCTACCCTAGAGGCGGTCGGGAAAAACTGTTTTTT.

This chain links TRBV9 with TRBJ2-3, with TRBD2 as a possible D gene (5 bases). The CDR3 sequence is 16 residues long. The V gene's germline CDR1 is SGDLS and CDR2 YYNGEE. Deletions cut 1 base from V and 6 bases from J, with 18 bases between. The CDR3 sequence is CASSVTGNLLSDTQYF. As DNA, the CDR3 is TGTGCCAGCAGCGTAACCGGGAACCTACTTAGTGATACGCAGTATTTT.

This clone was picked up one time. This sequence joins TRBV19 and TRBJ2-1, with D tentatively TRBD2 (5 bases). With 6 bases removed from V and 2 bases from J, the gap between germline ends came to 14 bases. In germline, CDR1 is LNHDA, CDR2 SQIVND (reference sequence). The CDR3 runs to 15 residues. The CDR3 here is CASSPADGAYNEQFF. The CDR3 bases are TGTGCCAGTAGCCCCGCTGACGGGGCCTACAATGAGCAGTTCTTC. Looking up the rest from reference TRBV19 and TRBJ2-1 gives the full variable domain: DGGITQSPKYLFRKEGQNVTLSCEQNLNHDAMYWYRQDPGQGLRLIYYSQIVNDFQKGDIAEGYSVSREKKESFPLTVTSAQKNPTAFYLCASSPADGAYNEQFFGPGTRLTVL.

The chain joins TRBV9 to TRBJ1-3; D is undetermined. V was pared by 4 bases and J by 0 bases, with 14 bases between. In germline, CDR1 is SGDLS, CDR2 YYNGEE. The CDR3 contains 16 residues. For the CDR3, the DNA is TGTGCCAGCAGCATAAAACCACAGAGCTCTGGAAACACCATATATTTT. This codes for CASSIKPQSSGNTIYF.

This chain connects TRBV6-1 to TRBJ1-5; D possibly corresponds to TRBD1 (5 bases). The CDR3 has 16 residues. Germline V gives CDR1 MNHNS, CDR2 SASEGT. Trimming cost V 2 bases and J 6 bases, with 17 bases left between them. The CDR3 coding sequence is TGTGCCAGCAGTGAAATATGGGGTGGAAGGGGTCAGCCCCAGCATTTT. Protein: CASSEIWGGRGQPQHF.

On this clone: The sample has other DNA sequences that encode this CDR3 too. V gene TRBV28 combines with J gene TRBJ1-2, with D hard to call. Trimming removed 5 bases from V and 8 bases from J, with 12 bases in between. The CDR3 consists of 12 residues. Per the germline V gene, CDR1 is MDHEN and CDR2 is SYDVKM. Here the CDR3 reads CASSQGGYGYTF. The CDR3 DNA follows: TGTGCCAGCAGTCAAGGAGGGTACGGCTACACCTTC.

This sequence joins TRBV2 and TRBJ1-5; D is unresolved. Trimming shortened V by 8 bases and J by 1 base, and 6 bases separated the two germline ends. This CDR3 contains 12 residues. In germline, CDR1 is SNHLY, CDR2 FYNNEI. CDR3 in DNA: TGTGCCAGCGCGGGGAGCAATCAGCCCCAGCATTTT. It codes for CASAGSNQPQHF.

The chain is built from TRBV5-6 and TRBJ2-1; TRBD1 might be the D (5 bases). The CDR3 spans 11 residues. The germline CDR1 and CDR2 sequences are SGHDT and YYEEEE. Trimming pared 0 bases from V and 12 bases from J, leaving 7 bases between. CDR3 nucleotide sequence: TGTGCCAGCAGCTTGGGCCAGGGGCAGTTCTTC. Translating gives CASSLGQGQFF.

The V call is TRBV6-1, the J call TRBJ2-7; 9 positions match TRBD1. Germline V gene data show CDR1 as MNHNS and CDR2 as SASEGT. This CDR3 is built from 15 residues. Unmatched junction bases numbered 7, after V lost 5 bases and J lost 2 bases. The CDR3 protein is CASSLRQGVAYEQYF. The CDR3 coding sequence is TGTGCCAGCAGTCTCCGACAGGGGGTGGCCTACGAGCAGTACTTC.

The chain employs TRBV28 and TRBJ1-2; D is undetermined. The germline V and J ends were trimmed by 1 base and 8 bases, with 5 bases remaining between them. This CDR3 is built from 11 residues. From germline, CDR1 is MDHEN and CDR2 SYDVKM. The CDR3 sequence: CASSLSRGYTF. The CDR3 nucleotides read TGTGCCAGCAGTTTATCACGGGGCTACACCTTC.

CDR3 protein: CASSLATGGNTGELFF. CDR3 coding DNA: TGCGCCAGCAGCTTGGCCACAGGGGGGAACACCGGGGAGCTGTTTTTT. The rearrangement uses TRBV5-1 and TRBJ2-2; 8 bases fit TRBD1. V shed 0 bases, J shed 1 base, and the junction held 2 bases outside the gene matches. Germline lookup yields CDR1 SGHRS and CDR2 YFSETQ. The CDR3 consists of 16 residues.

J is TRBJ2-7 and V is TRBV15; a possible D gene is TRBD2 (6 bases). CDR3 length: 13 amino acids. The germline V gene has CDR1 LNHNV and CDR2 YYDKDF (reference sequence). V gave up 1 base and J gave up 4 bases, with 8 bases separating them. The CDR3 loop is CATSRVGGYEQYF. The CDR3 DNA reads TGTGCCACCAGCAGAGTGGGGGGATACGAGCAGTACTTC.

V is TRBV21-1 and J is TRBJ2-7. TRBV21-1 is labeled a pseudogene. The CDR3 extends over 12 amino acids. The CDR3 is CASSKSDDEQYF. In DNA, the CDR3 is TGTGCCAGCAGCAAGTCAGACGACGAGCAGTACTTC.

The CDR3 here is CASSPRVSWSEQFF. The CDR3 DNA is TGTGCCAGCAGCCCGAGGGTAAGTTGGAGTGAGCAGTTCTTC. V and J are TRBV6-6 and TRBJ2-1, with D possibly being TRBD2 (5 bases). The V and J ends lost 6 bases and 9 bases respectively, with 18 bases between them. The CDR3 is 14 residues long. Germline V gene lookup returns CDR1 MNHNY and CDR2 SVGAGI (reference sequence).

The sample holds one count of this clone. Germline is not matched at one junction end, which may reflect a read error. At the DNA level, this CDR3 is encoded by other sequences in the same sample as well. The rearrangement links TRBV5-1 to TRBJ2-7; the D gene is possibly TRBD2 (5 bases). Per the germline V gene, CDR1 is SGHRS and CDR2 is YFSETQ. This CDR3 is built from 15 residues. The CDR3 region is CASRPTPGSSYEQYF. For the CDR3, the DNA is TGCGCTAGCAGACCCACCCCGGGAAGCTCCTACGAGCAGTACTTC.

The chain has TRBV20-1 and TRBJ1-2; D call uncertain. Deletions cut 5 bases from V and 5 bases from J, with 6 bases between. This CDR3 has 10 residues. Per the germline V gene, CDR1 is DFQATT and CDR2 is SNEGSKA (reference sequence). The CDR3 nucleotides are TGCAGTGCTGCGGAGTATGGCTACACCTTC. This codes for CSAAEYGYTF.

V gene TRBV6-5 combines with J gene TRBJ2-7; 11 nucleotides agree with TRBD1. This CDR3 spans 16 amino acids. The ends lost 0 bases at V and 3 bases at J; junction bases unmatched: 4. Germline V gene sequence: CDR1 MNHEY, CDR2 SVGAGI. The CDR3 region has the DNA TGTGCCAGCAGTTACTCGTGGGACAGGGGGTACTACGAGCAGTACTTC. Its protein product is CASSYSWDRGYYEQYF.

In regard to this clone: It differs at one base from a far larger clone, so likely a read error. J is TRBJ2-2 and V is TRBV7-2, with D hard to call. Germline loops: CDR1 SGHTA, CDR2 FQGNSA. V was trimmed by 5 bases and J by 6 bases, leaving 16 bases between them. CDR3 length equals 15 residues. Here the CDR3 reads CASSPKVGGAGELFF. For the CDR3, the DNA is TGTGCCAGCAGCCCCAAGGTGGGCGGCGCCGGGGAGCTGTTTTTT.

The gene calls are TRBV19 and TRBJ2-2; D is unclear. The CDR3 runs to 13 residues. CDR1 and CDR2 from the germline V gene are LNHDA and SQIVND (reference sequence). The ends were cut back, 3 bases at V and 1 base at J, with 3 bases in the middle. CDR3 in DNA: TGTGCCAGTAGTATGGGGAACACCGGGGAGCTGTTTTTT. Its translation is CASSMGNTGELFF.

This clone was recorded once. The chain employs TRBV18 and TRBJ2-4, with D maybe TRBD1 (6 bases). CDR1 is KGHSH and CDR2 is LQKENI in the germline V gene. The CDR3 is 15 amino acids. Trimming pared 3 bases from V and 0 bases from J, leaving 9 bases between. CDR3 coding DNA: TGTGCCAGCTCACCGACAGGAGTAGCCAAAAACATTCAGTACTTC. The encoded protein is CASSPTGVAKNIQYF.

There are a few counts of this clone. This chain links TRBV10-3 with TRBJ1-2; D gene ambiguous. V lost 6 bases and J lost 1, with 12 bases in between. CDR1 and CDR2 (germline): ENHRY, SYGVKD. There are 14 residues in the CDR3. The CDR3 sequence: CAISPGHHNYGYTF. The CDR3 nucleotides are TGTGCCATCAGCCCTGGGCACCATAACTATGGCTACACCTTC.

This rearrangement joins TRBV27 to TRBJ1-1, with D possibly matching TRBD1 (5 bases). This CDR3 contains 14 residues. Germline V gene sequence: CDR1 MNHEY, CDR2 SMNVEV (reference sequence). V was pared by 10 bases and J by 5 bases, with 20 bases between. This chain's CDR3 is CATLKRVGVTEAFF. The CDR3, as DNA: TGTGCCACGCTTAAACGAGTGGGGGTTACTGAAGCTTTCTTT.

The chain combines TRBV30 with TRBJ2-5; D may be TRBD1 (6 bases). The CDR3 runs 12 residues. CDR1 and CDR2 from the germline V gene are GTSNPN and SVGIG (reference sequence). The V and J ends lost 5 bases and 3 bases respectively, with 10 bases between them. The CDR3 DNA is TGTGCCTGGGGGACAACAAAAGAGACCCAGTACTTC. Protein: CAWGTTKETQYF.

J is TRBJ2-5 and V is TRBV10-3; D not certain. The tail of the sequence fits TRBJ2-7 better, so the J call may be wrong. The CDR3 loop spans 14 amino acids. Per germline, CDR1 ENHRY and CDR2 SYGVKD. The CDR3 region is CAISGAVDSYEQYF. CDR3 nucleotide sequence: TGTGCCATCAGTGGGGCGGTAGACTCCTACGAGCAGTACTTC.

The rearrangement links TRBV28 to TRBJ2-5; TRBD2 matches at 7 bases. The J call is doubtful: the DNA matches TRBJ2-7 better. The length of the CDR3 is 14 residues. Per germline, CDR1 MDHEN and CDR2 SYDVKM. CDR3 in DNA: TGTGCCAGCAGTTTCCCAGCGGGAACGCGCGAGCAGTACTTC. The encoded protein is CASSFPAGTREQYF.

This clone came up a few times. V gene TRBV2 combines with J gene TRBJ1-4; TRBD1 agrees at 7 bases. Trimming removed 2 bases from V and 5 bases from J; junction bases left unmatched: 5. This CDR3 is 15 amino acids long. Per germline, CDR1 SNHLY and CDR2 FYNNEI. For the CDR3, the DNA is TGTGCCAGCAGTGAAACGACAGGGCTCAATGAAAAACTGTTTTTT. It translates to CASSETTGLNEKLFF.